What follows are 5 T cell receptor beta chains derived from one specimen sequenced in a study of T cells in localized non-small cell lung cancer. Sequenced by immunoSEQ multiplex PCR; TCRdb stores in-frame clones only, minus some. The repertoire holds approximately 3,500 clones, under 30% seen once, with 9.1% in the top ten. The sequenced sample was lung tumor tissue, obtained before any cancer treatment. These receptors came from a male donor aged 60 or older with stage I lung adenocarcinoma.

This clone was seen ten or more times. The rearrangement joins TRBV11-3 to TRBJ2-5; TRBD2 aligns across 13 bases. The CDR3 is 16 residues long. V was pared by 5 bases and J by 3 bases, with 6 bases of the junction left unmatched. Per the germline V gene, CDR1 is SGHNT and CDR2 is YENEEA. The CDR3 DNA reads TGTGCCAGCAGCCCAGTGGGACTAGCGGGGAAAGAGACCCAGTACTTC. Its translation: CASSPVGLAGKETQYF.

This clone was seen more than once but under ten times. V usage is TRBV11-3 and J usage is TRBJ2-1, with TRBD2 identical over 14 bases. The CDR3 loop spans 17 amino acids. Germline V gene lookup returns CDR1 SGHNT and CDR2 YENEEA. V gave up 4 bases and J gave up 4 bases; unmatched junction bases: 6. Here the CDR3 DNA reads TGTGCCAGCAGCTCGGGACTAGCGGGAGTGGGGTACAATGAGCAGTTCTTC. Translation: CASSSGLAGVGYNEQFF.

About this clone itself: This CDR3 is also generated by other DNA sequences in the sample. The V call is TRBV29-1, the J call TRBJ1-5; no definite D call. Germline CDR1 and CDR2: SQVTM and ANQGSEA. The CDR3 is 13 amino acids. The germline V and J ends were trimmed by 3 bases and 1 base, with 7 bases remaining between them. The CDR3 bases are TGCAGCGTTGAGCCGGGGAGCAATCAGCCCCAGCATTTT. This codes for CSVEPGSNQPQHF.

This chain uses TRBV19 with TRBJ2-7, with 7 nucleotides matching TRBD1. V shed 5 bases and J 3 bases; nucleotides not matched to a gene: 7. Germline lookup yields CDR1 LNHDA and CDR2 SQIVND (reference sequence). The length of the CDR3 is 14 residues. CDR3 amino acids: CASSPRRDSYEQYV. As DNA, the CDR3 is TGTGCCAGTAGTCCACGCCGGGACAGCTACGAGCAGTACGTC.

V is TRBV11-3 and J is TRBJ2-2; TRBD1 aligns across 11 bases. Trimming took 2 bases from V and 5 from J; bases not matched to a gene: 10. The CDR3 is made up of 18 amino acids. Germline V gene data show CDR1 as SGHNT and CDR2 as YENEEA. CDR3 loop: CASSLLWDRDRGTGELFF. The CDR3 bases are TGTGCCAGCAGCTTATTATGGGACCGGGACAGGGGGACCGGGGAGCTGTTTTTT.